The 26 T cell receptor beta chains below come from one sample, sequenced in a study of T-cell reconstitution after alpha-beta-depleted transplantation in children. Preparation of the TCRbeta library was carried out with unique molecular identifiers. TCRdb reprocessed the PCR reads via MiXCR and lists one record per CDR3 protein. The sample yields 210,000 or so distinct CDR3 sequences, 8% to 9.5% seen once. The sample was PBMCs from the stem cell graft donor, taken from the stem cell graft. The receptors were sampled from a human donor who donated a stem cell graft to a child with acute lymphoblastic leukemia.

The genes are TRBV12-3 or TRBV12-4 and TRBJ2-3; tentatively, D is TRBD2 (6 bases). With 6 bases removed from V and 4 bases from J, the gap between germline ends came to 14 bases. The CDR3 is 14 residues long. CDR3 bases: TGTGCCAGCAGCTTTCAACCTAGCGCAGATACGCAGTATTTT. Protein sequence: CASSFQPSADTQYF.

The V call is TRBV4-1, the J call TRBJ1-3; no firm D call. V was shortened by 0 bases and J by 1 base, with 4 bases between the two germline ends. This CDR3 has 14 amino acids. The germline CDR1 and CDR2 sequences are MGHRA and YSYEKL. For the CDR3, the DNA is TGCGCCAGCAGCCAAGAAAGATCTGGAAACACCATATATTTT. This gives the protein CASSQERSGNTIYF.

This clonotype was observed at least ten times. The chain is built from TRBV4-2 and TRBJ2-1; D is perhaps TRBD2 (7 bases). Looked up from germline, CDR1 is LGHNA and CDR2 is YNFKEQ. The V and J ends lost 3 bases and 8 bases respectively, with 11 bases between them. CDR3 length equals 13 residues. The CDR3 is CASSHRGAHEQFF. DNA of the CDR3: TGTGCCAGCAGCCATCGGGGGGCCCATGAGCAGTTCTTC.

The sample holds many counts of this clonotype. The chain recombines TRBV12-3 or TRBV12-4 with TRBJ1-2; D perhaps matches TRBD1 (6 bases). V lost 3 bases and J lost 7, with 18 bases in between. This CDR3 comprises 15 residues. The DNA of the CDR3 is TGTGCCAGCAGTTTCATGTGGGGTGGGGGCCTTGGCTACACCTTC. Amino acids: CASSFMWGGGLGYTF.

Many counts were recorded for this clonotype. The chain combines TRBV12-3 or TRBV12-4 with TRBJ1-2; 12 nucleotides align to TRBD1. This CDR3 region has 17 residues. With V trimmed by 1 base and J by 3 bases, 6 bases remained unmatched. CDR3 DNA: TGTGCCAGCAGTTTAGAAAGGGACAGGGGGCTTTACTATGGCTACACCTTC. Its translation is CASSLERDRGLYYGYTF.

The chain uses TRBV5-4 and TRBJ2-7, with unresolved D. CDR1 is SGHNT, CDR2 YYREEE, per germline (reference sequence). This CDR3 has 15 residues. V lost 5 bases to trimming and J lost 1 base, with 16 bases between them. DNA of the CDR3: TGTGCCAGCAGTCCGTCGCAAGGGATTTCCTACGAGCAGTACTTC. It translates to CASSPSQGISYEQYF.

The chain couples TRBV27 to TRBJ2-5; the D is unclear. V was trimmed by 2 bases and J by 1 base, leaving 11 bases between them. The germline V gene has CDR1 MNHEY and CDR2 SMNVEV (reference sequence). CDR3 size: 15 residues. Here the CDR3 reads CASSLRPRSQETQYF. In DNA, the CDR3 is TGTGCCAGCAGTTTACGCCCCAGGAGCCAAGAGACCCAGTACTTC.

This clonotype was observed many times. The chain uses TRBV6-1 and TRBJ2-5; the D gene is possibly TRBD2 (5 bases). Germline values: CDR1 MNHNS, CDR2 SASEGT. Trimming shortened V by 8 bases and J by 5 bases, and 15 bases separated the two germline ends. This CDR3 is 13 amino acids long. For the CDR3, the DNA is TGTGCCAGCGTCAGCGGTATATTCGAGACCCAGTACTTC. Encoded protein: CASVSGIFETQYF.

This clonotype has more than one count but fewer than ten. The V call is TRBV2, the J call TRBJ2-3; the D is unclear. This CDR3 is 15 amino acids long. Between the trimmed V and J ends, which lost 4 bases and 1 base, there was a span of 12 bases. Germline V gene sequence: CDR1 SNHLY, CDR2 FYNNEI. The CDR3 spells CASSVYGRGTDTQYF. CDR3 bases: TGTGCCAGCAGTGTGTACGGACGGGGCACAGATACGCAGTATTTT.

The V call is TRBV6-2 or TRBV6-3, the J call TRBJ2-7; 10 nucleotides match TRBD1. Germline lookup yields CDR1 MNHEY and CDR2 SVGEGT. The J segment lost 5 bases and the V segment lost 4 bases, leaving 8 bases of the junction unmatched. CDR3 size: 15 residues. The CDR3 DNA reads as TGTGCCAGCAGTTCCGGGACAGGGGCTCCGCACGAGCAGTACTTC. Protein: CASSSGTGAPHEQYF.

This clonotype was seen more than once but under ten times. This chain links TRBV24-1 with TRBJ2-5; D unresolved. Germline lookup yields CDR1 KGHDR and CDR2 SFDVKD. Trimming took off 6 bases at V and 0 bases at J, with 1 base between the two ends. This CDR3 is 11 amino acids long. In nucleotides, the CDR3 is TGTGCCACCAGTAACCAAGAGACCCAGTACTTC. It specifies CATSNQETQYF.

The chain joins TRBV6-1 to TRBJ1-6; D gene uncertain. The CDR3 loop spans 16 amino acids. Germline lookup yields CDR1 MNHNS and CDR2 SASEGT. V dropped 4 bases and J dropped 8 bases, with 18 bases sitting between them. CDR3 loop: CASSAQEGGLDSPLHF. CDR3 bases: TGTGCCAGCAGTGCCCAGGAGGGTGGTTTAGATTCACCCCTCCACTTT.

This clonotype showed up just a few times. V and J are TRBV18 and TRBJ2-2, with D possibly being TRBD1 (6 bases). Germline-derived CDR1 and CDR2 are KGHSH and LQKENI. The CDR3 loop spans 16 amino acids. Between the trimmed V and J ends, which lost 6 bases and 1 base, there was a span of 15 bases. CDR3 sequence reads: CASSPFDRLNTGELFF. The CDR3 bases are TGTGCCAGCTCCCCCTTCGACAGGCTGAACACCGGGGAGCTGTTTTTT.

This clonotype has a handful of counts. V usage is TRBV4-1 and J usage is TRBJ2-7, with 7 bases matching TRBD1. This CDR3 has 15 amino acids. Trimming cost V 0 bases and J 3 bases; bases outside gene matches: 5. Per germline, CDR1 MGHRA and CDR2 YSYEKL. This CDR3 is CASSQEGTVNYEQYF. CDR3 sequence (DNA): TGCGCCAGCAGCCAAGAAGGGACAGTTAACTACGAGCAGTACTTC.

This clonotype was counted at least ten times. The junction differs from germline at one of its ends, possibly a read error. The chain uses TRBV18 and TRBJ1-4; D is unclear. The CDR3 spans 15 residues. Germline V gives CDR1 KGHSH, CDR2 LQKENI. CDR3 residues: CASSPRGTANEKLFF. Here the CDR3 DNA reads TGTGCCAGCTCGCCACGGGGAACGGCTAATGAAAAACTGTTTTTT.

Only a few counts were recorded for this clonotype. The chain combines TRBV12-3 or TRBV12-4 with TRBJ1-1; 7 nucleotides agree with TRBD1. CDR3 size: 13 residues. J lost 6 bases, V lost 8 bases, and 9 bases had no gene match. CDR3 bases: TGTGCCAGCTGTCCCGAGGGGGCCGCTGAAGCTTTCTTT. It is translated as CASCPEGAAEAFF.

The table lists this clonotype with many counts. The chain carries TRBV7-6 and TRBJ2-1; the D gene is possibly TRBD2 (6 bases). The CDR3 contains 15 residues. Deletions cut 5 bases from V and 0 bases from J, with 11 bases between. Per the germline V gene, CDR1 is SGHVS and CDR2 is FNYEAQ. The CDR3 spells CASSRGVSSYNEQFF. CDR3 DNA: TGTGCCAGCAGCCGCGGGGTGAGCTCCTACAATGAGCAGTTCTTC.

This clonotype was counted only a few times. The chain links TRBV7-2 to TRBJ2-1; 10 bases align to TRBD1. The germline V gene encodes CDR1 SGHTA and CDR2 FQGNSA. The CDR3 totals 14 residues. With 5 bases clipped from V and 7 bases from J, the junction kept 5 bases outside the gene matches. The CDR3 loop reads CASSPGTGVNEQFF. As DNA, the CDR3 is TGTGCCAGCAGCCCCGGGACAGGGGTGAATGAGCAGTTCTTC. Drawing the rest from reference TRBV7-2 and TRBJ2-1, the complete variable domain is GAGVSQSPSNKVTEKGKDVELRCDPISGHTALYWYRQSLGQGLEFLIYFQGNSAPDKSGLPSDRFSAERTGGSVSTLTIQRTQQEDSAVYLCASSPGTGVNEQFFGPGTRLTVL.

This clonotype has at least ten counts. The chain uses TRBV7-2 and TRBJ2-1; TRBD1 matches at 8 bases. Germline CDR1 and CDR2: SGHTA and FQGNSA. The CDR3 loop spans 11 amino acids. Trimming took 5 bases from V and 15 from J; bases not matched to a gene: 6. The CDR3 DNA reads as TGTGCCAGCAGCCAGGGGGCATTATGGTTCTTC. It is translated as CASSQGALWFF.

The chain is built from TRBV10-3 and TRBJ1-1, with D perhaps matching TRBD1 (5 bases). V lost 1 base and J lost 1, with 10 bases in between. This CDR3 comprises 15 residues. Germline V gene data show CDR1 as ENHRY and CDR2 as SYGVKD. CDR3 coding DNA: TGTGCCATCAGTGAGTTCCGGGGGGAGAACACTGAAGCTTTCTTT. It specifies CAISEFRGENTEAFF.

This clonotype was picked up many times. The chain combines TRBV12-3 or TRBV12-4 with TRBJ2-3, with D possibly TRBD2 on 5 matching bases. The ends were cut back, 6 bases at V and 7 bases at J, with 23 bases in the middle. The CDR3 loop spans 16 amino acids. CDR3 residues: CASSNPTRLGVNTQYF. The CDR3 DNA is TGTGCCAGCAGCAACCCAACTAGGCTAGGCGTCAATACGCAGTATTTT.

In this sample, this clonotype turned up a few times. The chain has TRBV20-1 and TRBJ2-3; D possibly corresponds to TRBD2 (5 bases). This CDR3 region has 14 residues. CDR1 is DFQATT, CDR2 SNEGSKA, per germline (reference sequence). The V and J ends lost 3 bases and 0 bases respectively, with 10 bases between them. DNA of the CDR3: TGCAGTGCTAGTCTAGCTGGTAGCACAGATACGCAGTATTTT. This gives the protein CSASLAGSTDTQYF.

This clonotype was detected many times. CDR3 sequence (DNA): TGCAGCGTTCGTCTGGACGTAGAGACCCAGTACTTC. This encodes CSVRLDVETQYF. The rearrangement links TRBV29-1 to TRBJ2-5; D unresolved. Germline values: CDR1 SQVTM, CDR2 ANQGSEA. V dropped 5 bases and J dropped 4 bases, with 11 bases sitting between them. This CDR3 is 12 amino acids long.

In this sample, this clonotype turned up a few times. V gene TRBV5-1 combines with J gene TRBJ2-5, with a tentative D call TRBD2 (6 bases). Looked up from germline, CDR1 is SGHRS and CDR2 is YFSETQ. The CDR3 loop spans 14 amino acids. The V gene lost 5 bases and the J gene lost 5 bases, with 16 bases spanning the gap. The CDR3 coding sequence is TGCGCCAGCAGTGCCGCGACTAGTTCGGAGACCCAGTACTTC. It codes for CASSAATSSETQYF.

This clonotype was seen a handful of times. This chain joins TRBV7-2 and TRBJ2-2; 11 nucleotides align to TRBD2. From germline, CDR1 is SGHTA and CDR2 FQGNSA. The CDR3 extends over 16 amino acids. J gave up 4 bases and V 5 bases, and 6 bases lay outside the gene matches. The CDR3 sequence: CASSPIAGGTTGELFF. The CDR3, as DNA: TGTGCCAGCAGCCCAATAGCGGGGGGGACCACCGGGGAGCTGTTTTTT. Complete variable domain (other parts from reference TRBV7-2 and TRBJ2-2): GAGVSQSPSNKVTEKGKDVELRCDPISGHTALYWYRQSLGQGLEFLIYFQGNSAPDKSGLPSDRFSAERTGGSVSTLTIQRTQQEDSAVYLCASSPIAGGTTGELFFGEGSRLTVL.

This clonotype was observed a few times. The V and J genes are TRBV20-1 and TRBJ2-5, with no clear D. The CDR3 covers 12 residues. Germline CDR1 reads DFQATT; CDR2 reads SNEGSKA (reference sequence). V was trimmed by 3 bases and J by 2 bases, leaving 7 bases between them. The CDR3 bases are TGCAGTGCTAGTATACTTCAAGAGACCCAGTACTTC. Protein product: CSASILQETQYF.